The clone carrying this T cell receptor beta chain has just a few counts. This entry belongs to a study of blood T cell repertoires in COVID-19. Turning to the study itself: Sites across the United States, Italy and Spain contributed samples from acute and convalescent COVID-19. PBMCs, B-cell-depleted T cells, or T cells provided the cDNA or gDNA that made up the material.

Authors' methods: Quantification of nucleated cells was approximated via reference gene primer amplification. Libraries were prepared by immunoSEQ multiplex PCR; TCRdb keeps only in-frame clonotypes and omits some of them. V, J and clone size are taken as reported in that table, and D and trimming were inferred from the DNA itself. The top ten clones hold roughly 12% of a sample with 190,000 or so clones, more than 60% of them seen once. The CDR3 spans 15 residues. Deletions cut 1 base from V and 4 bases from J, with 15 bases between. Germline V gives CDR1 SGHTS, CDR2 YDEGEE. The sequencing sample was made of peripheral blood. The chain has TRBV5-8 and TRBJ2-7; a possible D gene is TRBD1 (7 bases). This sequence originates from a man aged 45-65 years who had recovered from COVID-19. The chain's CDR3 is CASSLWQGGGYEQYF. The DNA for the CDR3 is TGTGCCAGCAGCTTGTGGCAGGGGGGCGGATACGAGCAGTACTTC.